A single sample gave rise to the 20 T cell receptor beta chains below, sequenced in a study of identical twins. In TCRdb, the 5' RACE reads were re-called with MiXCR into one record per CDR3 protein. The sample yields 350,000 to 400,000 distinct CDR3 sequences, around 9.7% seen once. The sample consisted of naive T cells sorted from blood. Receptors originate from a woman aged 45-65 years in good health.

The chain couples TRBV4-1 to TRBJ1-6; no clear D. V was cut by 3 bases and J by 6 bases, with 12 bases left in between. This CDR3 has 15 amino acids. Per the germline V gene, CDR1 is MGHRA and CDR2 is YSYEKL. The CDR3 sequence is CASSHQSSSNSPLHF. Here the CDR3 DNA reads TGCGCCAGCAGCCATCAGTCCTCCAGTAATTCACCCCTCCACTTT.

The chain couples TRBV2 to TRBJ2-3; 9 nucleotides match TRBD1. Unmatched junction bases numbered 19, after V lost 1 base and J lost 11 bases. Per the germline V gene, CDR1 is SNHLY and CDR2 is FYNNEI. The CDR3 has 18 amino acids. The chain's CDR3 is CASSEVGSGTGSGWRQYF. CDR3 DNA: TGTGCCAGCAGTGAAGTCGGTTCCGGGACAGGGTCAGGGTGGAGGCAGTATTTT.

This clonotype was observed a few times. CDR3 nucleotides: TGCAGTGCCACGCGCGCCATCTCCTACAATGAGCAGTTCTTC. Protein product: CSATRAISYNEQFF. The genes are TRBV20-1 and TRBJ2-1; no clear D gene. Germline loops: CDR1 DFQATT, CDR2 SNEGSKA (reference sequence). V lost 6 bases, J lost 0 bases, and 12 bases lay in between. The CDR3 is made up of 14 amino acids.

The rearrangement links TRBV7-2 to TRBJ2-3, with D perhaps matching TRBD2 (5 bases). The germline CDR1 and CDR2 sequences are SGHTA and FQGNSA. The V end was cut by 5 bases, the J end by 14 bases, with 20 bases between. This CDR3 comprises 13 residues. The CDR3 reads CASSLGLVSVLYF. The DNA for the CDR3 is TGTGCCAGCAGCCTCGGACTCGTTTCAGTGTTGTATTTT.

This chain links TRBV5-1 with TRBJ2-3, with a weak D call TRBD2 (5 bases). Trimming shortened V by 5 bases and J by 2 bases, and 12 bases separated the two germline ends. Germline CDR1 SGHRS, CDR2 YFSETQ. There are 14 residues in the CDR3. CDR3 protein: CASSLEALTDTQYF. The DNA for the CDR3 is TGCGCCAGCAGTCTGGAGGCGCTCACAGATACGCAGTATTTT.

This clonotype has only a few counts. The chain is built from TRBV13 and TRBJ2-2; possible D gene TRBD2, 5 bases. There are 17 residues in the CDR3. The ends were cut back, 4 bases at V and 2 bases at J, with 17 bases in the middle. The germline gives CDR1 PRHDT, CDR2 FYEKMQ (reference sequence). CDR3 nucleotides: TGTGCCAGCAGCTCTTCTTATCCGAGGACTAACACCGGGGAGCTGTTTTTT. Amino acids: CASSSSYPRTNTGELFF.

The chain couples TRBV27 to TRBJ2-1, with D tentatively TRBD2 (5 bases). The CDR3 extends over 15 amino acids. Trimming shortened V by 3 bases and J by 3 bases, and 12 bases separated the two germline ends. CDR1 is MNHEY and CDR2 is SMNVEV in the germline V gene (reference sequence). The CDR3 protein is CASSLVRAGYNEQFF. DNA for the CDR3: TGTGCCAGCAGTTTGGTGCGGGCGGGCTACAATGAGCAGTTCTTC.

The J gene is TRBJ2-5, the V gene TRBV5-6, with D perhaps TRBD2 (5 bases). The V gene's germline CDR1 is SGHDT and CDR2 YYEEEE. The CDR3 has 12 residues. V shed 0 bases and J shed 7 bases, with 7 bases lying between them. Here the CDR3 reads CASSLGSGTQYF. CDR3 nucleotides: TGTGCCAGCAGCTTGGGGAGCGGGACCCAGTACTTC.

This chain connects TRBV12-3 or TRBV12-4 to TRBJ1-6, with 7 bases lining up with TRBD1. Germline trimming cut 6 bases from V and 11 bases from J; bases unmatched to any gene: 16. The CDR3 is made up of 16 amino acids. The CDR3 is CASSRRQDAGGAPLHF. CDR3 nucleotides: TGTGCCAGCAGCCGACGACAGGACGCAGGGGGGGCACCCCTCCACTTT.

This chain uses TRBV7-8 with TRBJ1-1; perhaps TRBD1 as D (5 bases). V lost 4 bases and J lost 5, with 17 bases in between. The CDR3 has 15 amino acids. CDR1 SGHVS and CDR2 FQNEAQ come from the germline V gene. CDR3: CASSSGGIGITEAFF. CDR3 sequence (DNA): TGTGCCAGCAGCTCCGGGGGGATTGGAATAACTGAAGCTTTCTTT.

This chain connects TRBV5-6 to TRBJ2-5, with D maybe TRBD2 (5 bases). The germline gives CDR1 SGHDT, CDR2 YYEEEE. The CDR3 is 14 residues long. Trimming stripped 0 bases from V and 3 bases from J, with 9 bases between. The CDR3 spells CASSLVVSEETQYF. The CDR3 nucleotides are TGTGCCAGCAGCTTGGTTGTTAGCGAAGAGACCCAGTACTTC. Full variable domain (outside the CDR3, taken from reference TRBV5-6 and TRBJ2-5): DAGVTQSPTHLIKTRGQQVTLRCSPKSGHDTVSWYQQALGQGPQFIFQYYEEEERQRGNFPDRFSGHQFPNYSSELNVNALLLGDSALYLCASSLVVSEETQYFGPGTRLLVL.

This clonotype was seen a handful of times. The chain joins TRBV27 to TRBJ2-1; D could derive from TRBD1 or TRBD2 (5 bases each). The CDR3 has 14 residues. Between the trimmed V and J ends, which lost 8 bases and 4 bases, there was a span of 15 bases. Looked up from germline, CDR1 is MNHEY and CDR2 is SMNVEV (reference sequence). The CDR3 DNA is TGTGCCAGCCGGAGAGGGACCCTGTACAATGAGCAGTTCTTC. This encodes CASRRGTLYNEQFF.

V gene TRBV3-1 combines with J gene TRBJ1-1; D is possibly TRBD1 (5 bases). Germline V gene data show CDR1 as LGHDT and CDR2 as YNNKEL (reference sequence). V was trimmed by 2 bases and J by 7 bases, leaving 8 bases between them. The CDR3 runs to 12 residues. This CDR3 is CASSQIGGEAFF. CDR3 in DNA: TGTGCCAGCAGCCAAATCGGGGGTGAAGCTTTCTTT. The variable domain in full, completed from reference TRBV3-1 and TRBJ1-1, reads DTAVSQTPKYLVTQMGNDKSIKCEQNLGHDTMYWYKQDSKKFLKIMFSYNNKELIINETVPNRFSPKSPDKAHLNLHINSLELGDSAVYFCASSQIGGEAFFGQGTRLTVV.

This clonotype occurred a few times. The chain employs TRBV30 and TRBJ2-5; 9 positions agree with TRBD1. This CDR3 region has 14 residues. Per the germline V gene, CDR1 is GTSNPN and CDR2 is SVGIG (reference sequence). Unmatched junction bases numbered 11, after V lost 8 bases and J lost 4 bases. CDR3 amino acids: CAASTGGSIETQYF. In nucleotides, the CDR3 is TGTGCCGCCTCGACAGGGGGATCTATAGAGACCCAGTACTTC.

The V gene is TRBV13, the J gene TRBJ1-1; possible D gene TRBD1, 5 bases. Germline V CDR1 and CDR2: PRHDT, FYEKMQ (reference sequence). This CDR3 spans 17 amino acids. V was trimmed by 4 bases and J by 3 bases, leaving 21 bases between them. The CDR3 nucleotides are TGTGCCAGCAGCTCAAAGGGTCAGCAGGGTACGGACACTGAAGCTTTCTTT. Translating gives CASSSKGQQGTDTEAFF. Together with reference TRBV13 and TRBJ1-1, the CDR3 gives the full variable domain: AAGVIQSPRHLIKEKRETATLKCYPIPRHDTVYWYQQGPGQDPQFLISFYEKMQSDKGSIPDRFSAQQFSDYHSELNMSSLELGDSALYFCASSSKGQQGTDTEAFFGQGTRLTVV.

This clonotype was picked up one time. No conserved phenylalanine or tryptophan ends this CDR3, so it is likely a read error. This rearrangement joins TRBV6-6 to TRBJ1-3; D is ambiguous. Germline V gene sequence: CDR1 MNHNY, CDR2 SVGAGI (reference sequence). Trimming shortened V by 11 bases and J by 3 bases, and 17 bases separated the two germline ends. The CDR3 contains 14 residues. The CDR3 protein is CASEGDGSGNTIYY. The CDR3 coding sequence is TGTGCCTCCGAGGGTGATGGAAGTGGAAACACCATATATTAT.

This clonotype was detected only a few times. The chain carries TRBV7-6 and TRBJ1-1; D gene uncertain. This CDR3 is 13 amino acids long. Trimming shortened V by 0 bases and J by 6 bases, and 8 bases separated the two germline ends. CDR1 is SGHVS and CDR2 is FNYEAQ in the germline V gene. CDR3 nucleotides: TGTGCCAGCAGCTTAGCCTCTCTCGCTGAAGCTTTCTTT. Translating gives CASSLASLAEAFF.

In its sample, this clonotype was seen many times. The CDR3 region is CSARSVADEQYF. The CDR3, as DNA: TGCAGTGCTAGATCGGTGGCGGACGAGCAGTACTTC. This sequence joins TRBV20-1 and TRBJ2-7; no definite D call. CDR1 DFQATT and CDR2 SNEGSKA come from the germline V gene (reference sequence). This CDR3 spans 12 amino acids. The V gene lost 2 bases and the J gene lost 5 bases, with 10 bases spanning the gap.

This clonotype was observed a few times. The chain joins TRBV28 to TRBJ2-7; 9 positions match TRBD2. The J segment lost 2 bases and the V segment lost 7 bases, leaving 9 bases of the junction unmatched. Looked up from germline, CDR1 is MDHEN and CDR2 is SYDVKM. The CDR3 length is 15 residues. CDR3 bases: TGTGCCAGCATCAAAGGGGCTAGCGGGGCCTACGAGCAGTACGTC. Its translation is CASIKGASGAYEQYV.

This chain uses TRBV3-1 with TRBJ2-7; D ambiguous. Germline lookup yields CDR1 LGHDT and CDR2 YNNKEL (reference sequence). Trimming took off 2 bases at V and 0 bases at J, with 11 bases between the two ends. This CDR3 region has 15 residues. The CDR3, as DNA: TGTGCCAGCAGCCAAAGTGGTGTCAACTCCTACGAGCAGTACTTC. Residues: CASSQSGVNSYEQYF.